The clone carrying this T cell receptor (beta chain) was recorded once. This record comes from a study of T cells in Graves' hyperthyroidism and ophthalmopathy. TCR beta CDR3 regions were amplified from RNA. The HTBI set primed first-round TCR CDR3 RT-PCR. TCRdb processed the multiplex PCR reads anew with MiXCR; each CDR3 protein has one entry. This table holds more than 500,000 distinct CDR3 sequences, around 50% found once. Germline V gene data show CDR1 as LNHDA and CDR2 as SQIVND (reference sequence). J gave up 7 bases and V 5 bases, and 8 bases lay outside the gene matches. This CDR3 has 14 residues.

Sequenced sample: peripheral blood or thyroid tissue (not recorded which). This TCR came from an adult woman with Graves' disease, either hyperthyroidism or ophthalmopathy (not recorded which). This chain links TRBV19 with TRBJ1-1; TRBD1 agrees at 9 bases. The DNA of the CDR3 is TGTGCCAGTAGTCCGACAGGGGGAGGCCTTGAAGCTTTCTTT. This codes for CASSPTGGGLEAFF.